The source of this T cell receptor (beta chain) is a study of T cell changes during pregnancy in multiple sclerosis. This CDR3 contains 13 residues. V shed 4 bases and J shed 6 bases, with 10 bases lying between them. Germline CDR1 is MNHEY and CDR2 is SVGAGI. TCRdb's table, derived via immunoSEQ multiplex PCR, lists solely in-frame clones and lacks some. The sample comprises some 69,000 clones, roughly 92% of which are singletons, and approximately 2% rests with the top ten. J is TRBJ2-1 and V is TRBV6-5, with a weak D call TRBD1 (5 bases). The sample here was peripheral blood, taken in the second trimester of pregnancy. The source is a female donor in good health, enrolled as a control in a pregnancy study. In DNA, the CDR3 is TGTGCCAGCAGTTCGCTTGGGGCCAATGAGCAGTTCTTC. Translation: CASSSLGANEQFF.